The present T cell receptor beta chain was sequenced within a study of T cells in localized non-small cell lung cancer. Points from the study as a whole: Within adjacent lung there appeared a median about 54 of the top 100 tumor clones. Longer survival (overall) was linked to higher T cell density in blood. The study found T cell clonality highest in uninvolved adjacent lung, above tumor. The tumor had only one region sequenced, so heterogeneity remains possible.

TCRdb's table, derived via immunoSEQ multiplex PCR, lists solely in-frame clones and lacks some. This sample yields 130,000 or so clones, of which approximately 88% are seen a single time; over 1.5% belongs to the top ten. Details on this clone: Its specificity is unknown.

The CDR3 spans 15 residues. Germline V gives CDR1 SGHRS, CDR2 YFSETQ. V dropped 0 bases and J dropped 9 bases, with 16 bases sitting between them. The rearrangement uses TRBV5-1 and TRBJ2-1; D gene unclear. Sequencing was performed on peripheral blood, taken before any cancer treatment. The source is a female donor of 60 years or more with stage I lung adenocarcinoma. CDR3 in amino acids: CASSLEGTPSGEQFF. The CDR3 nucleotides read TGCGCCAGCAGCTTGGAAGGAACCCCGTCCGGTGAGCAGTTCTTC.